Listed below are T cell receptor beta chains from one sample, sequenced in a study of OX40 agonist ivuxolimab in advanced cancers. Clones were read by immunoSEQ multiplex PCR, and TCRdb kept only the in-frame ones, dropping some. The table includes approximately 40,000 clones, 65% to 85% detected once. The sample here was CD4+ or CD8+ T cells sorted from blood, taken in a trial of the OX40 agonist ivuxolimab. The receptors come from an adult with an advanced solid tumor such as melanoma, head and neck, liver or kidney cancer. The CDR3 runs from the conserved cysteine through the conserved F or W. Each record gives: V gene, J gene, D gene, CDR3 protein. A D gene is named only where the DNA matches it firmly.

TRBV5-6	TRBJ2-7	NA	CASSLVAAYEQYF
TRBV7-9	TRBJ2-5	TRBD2	CASSFGGGNQETQYF
TRBV6-1	TRBJ1-5	NA	CASTPGGASNQPQHF
TRBV5-1	TRBJ1-1	TRBD1	CASSLGQGSTEAFF
TRBV11-2	TRBJ2-1	TRBD2	CASSLVPWTSAGEQFF
TRBV5-6	TRBJ2-7	NA	CASSLVRAPSYEQYF
TRBV7-9	TRBJ2-1	NA	CASSLGQKGGNEQFF
TRBV4-3	TRBJ2-7	NA	CASSQDYRDSYEQYF
TRBV27	TRBJ2-7	TRBD1	CASSPDRVEQYF
TRBV7-2	NA	TRBD1	CASSLTGSGDEQYF
TRBV7-9	TRBJ2-2	TRBD1	CASSSESGTATGELFF
TRBV19	TRBJ2-7	NA	CASSIGGHYYEQYF
TRBV10-3	TRBJ1-2	NA	CAISDQKGYTF
TRBV7-9	TRBJ2-7	NA	CASSPNVGYEQYF
TRBV15	TRBJ2-7	NA	CATSRDGFSGNEQYF
TRBV5-6	TRBJ1-5	NA	CASSLSGAGDQPQHF
TRBV2	TRBJ2-1	TRBD2	CASGWTSGSNEQFF